What follows are 18 T cell receptor beta chains derived from one specimen sequenced in a study of T cells in Graves' hyperthyroidism and ophthalmopathy (dated 2019 in TCRdb). Library construction relied on multiplex PCR. The sequencer listed for this sample is Illumina HiSeq 2000. The TCR beta CDR3 regions were amplified from the RNA transcripts. The first round of RT-PCR for the TCR CDR3 was performed with the HTBI primer set and the Qiagen OneStep RT-PCR kit. TCRdb cleaned the public reads at Q25 with fastp, built clones with MiXCR and kept in-frame beta chains. Every distinct CDR3 protein forms one entry, paired with its most common genes and DNA. A total of nearly 600,000 distinct CDR3 sequences appear in this sample, 14% of them only once. The ten largest clones represent approximately 6.4% of the sample. The sample was blood. These receptors were collected from a woman aged 18-29 years with Graves' ophthalmopathy.

This clonotype was observed many times. The chain links TRBV11-3 to TRBJ2-3; 7 bases line up with TRBD1. The CDR3 loop spans 16 amino acids. The V gene end was trimmed by 5 bases and the J gene end by 6 bases; junction bases not matched to a gene: 14. The germline V gene encodes CDR1 SGHNT and CDR2 YENEEA. The CDR3 coding sequence is TGTGCCAGCAGCCAGTGGCAGGGGGTCTCAGAGGATACGCAGTATTTT. This sequence encodes CASSQWQGVSEDTQYF.

This clonotype was seen only a few times. The chain has TRBV12-3 or TRBV12-4 and TRBJ1-2, with D uncertain. Trimming took off 7 bases at V and 0 bases at J, with 12 bases between the two ends. This CDR3 is built from 14 residues. The CDR3 DNA reads TGTGCCAGCACCCCGGCGGGGTCTAACTATGGCTACACCTTC. It yields the protein CASTPAGSNYGYTF.

The sample holds many counts of this clonotype. V usage is TRBV5-1 and J usage is TRBJ2-1, with unresolved D. Germline CDR1 and CDR2: SGHRS and YFSETQ. The V and J ends lost 4 bases and 0 bases respectively, with 11 bases between them. The length of the CDR3 is 15 residues. The CDR3 reads CASSPRIVSYNEQFF. The CDR3, as DNA: TGCGCCAGCAGCCCACGCATTGTCTCCTACAATGAGCAGTTCTTC.

This clonotype has only a few counts. This chain's CDR3 is CASSYLGVRNTEAFF. The CDR3 bases are TGTGCCAGCAGCTACCTGGGGGTACGGAACACTGAAGCTTTCTTT. The genes are TRBV6-1 and TRBJ1-1; D perhaps matches TRBD1 (5 bases). The CDR3 has 15 amino acids. Germline CDR1 reads MNHNS; CDR2 reads SASEGT. V lost 6 bases to trimming and J lost 1 base, with 15 bases between them.

Many counts were recorded for this clonotype. V gene TRBV12-3 or TRBV12-4 combines with J gene TRBJ1-5; 7 nucleotides agree with TRBD1. This CDR3 region has 13 residues. Germline trimming cut 3 bases from V and 7 bases from J; bases unmatched to any gene: 3. Written as DNA, the CDR3 is TGTGCCAGCAGTTTTACAGGGGACCAGCCCCAGCATTTT. It is translated as CASSFTGDQPQHF.

This clonotype appeared many times. The V gene is TRBV24-1, the J gene TRBJ1-1, with D unresolved. Trimming took 8 bases from V and 0 from J, leaving 21 bases between them. Germline-derived CDR1 and CDR2 are KGHDR and SFDVKD. The CDR3 consists of 17 residues. Written as DNA, the CDR3 is TGTGCCACCAATCATACCGGACCGATTGTCATGAACACTGAAGCTTTCTTT. Amino acids: CATNHTGPIVMNTEAFF.

CDR3 region: CASRDRVGQYF. CDR3 DNA sequence: TGTGCCAGCAGGGACAGGGTAGGGCAGTACTTC. This chain links TRBV6-1 with TRBJ2-7, with 8 bases lining up with TRBD1. The germline V gene has CDR1 MNHNS and CDR2 SASEGT. Trimming at V came to 6 bases and at J to 9 bases, leaving 4 bases not matched to a gene. The CDR3 consists of 11 residues.

At least ten counts were recorded for this clonotype. This chain links TRBV12-3 or TRBV12-4 with TRBJ2-7; D not certain. The V gene lost 0 bases and the J gene lost 7 bases, with 10 bases spanning the gap. The CDR3 spans 13 residues. CDR3 region: CASSLAVQSEQYF. CDR3 nucleotides: TGTGCCAGCAGTTTAGCGGTCCAATCGGAGCAGTACTTC.

The chain carries TRBV28 and TRBJ2-1, with 13 nucleotides matching TRBD2. The CDR3 totals 16 residues. CDR1 is MDHEN and CDR2 is SYDVKM in the germline V gene. V shed 5 bases, J shed 8 bases, and the junction held 9 bases outside the gene matches. CDR3 coding DNA: TGTGCCAGCAGTCCCTGGACTAGCGGGAGTCTGGATGAGCAGTTCTTC. It yields the protein CASSPWTSGSLDEQFF.

This clonotype has at least ten counts. This chain joins TRBV18 and TRBJ1-1; D might be TRBD1 (5 bases). Germline V gives CDR1 KGHSH, CDR2 LQKENI. The CDR3 consists of 14 residues. V was pared by 5 bases and J by 2 bases, with 12 bases between. CDR3 sequence (DNA): TGTGCCAGCTCAGCCAGTCAGGGAAACACTGAAGCTTTCTTT. It specifies CASSASQGNTEAFF. Using reference TRBV18 and TRBJ1-1 for the parts outside the CDR3, the full variable domain is NAGVMQNPRHLVRRRGQEARLRCSPMKGHSHVYWYRQLPEEGLKFMVYLQKENIIDESGMPKERFSAEFPKEGPSILRIQQVVRGDSAAYFCASSASQGNTEAFFGQGTRLTVV.

Remarks on this clonotype: A much bigger clone sits one base away, suggesting this may be a read error. V usage is TRBV10-3 and J usage is TRBJ1-2; no reliable D call. The CDR3 length is 13 residues. Trimming removed 3 bases from V and 4 bases from J, with 9 bases in between. Germline CDR1 ENHRY, CDR2 SYGVKD. CDR3 region: CAISEAMTYGYTF. CDR3 nucleotides: TGTGCCATCAGTGAAGCTATGACCTATGGCTACACCTTC.

This clonotype was found many times. V gene TRBV27 combines with J gene TRBJ1-1, with D unresolved. The ends were cut back, 3 bases at V and 0 bases at J, with 5 bases in the middle. The germline V gene has CDR1 MNHEY and CDR2 SMNVEV (reference sequence). The CDR3 sequence is 13 residues long. The CDR3 loop is CASSLDLNTEAFF. The CDR3 DNA sequence: TGTGCCAGCAGTTTGGACCTGAACACTGAAGCTTTCTTT.

V gene TRBV27 combines with J gene TRBJ1-2; weak D call: TRBD1 (5 bases). Germline V gene lookup returns CDR1 MNHEY and CDR2 SMNVEV (reference sequence). V was shortened by 4 bases and J by 4 bases, with 10 bases between the two germline ends. This CDR3 has 13 amino acids. The CDR3 sequence is CASSSHRRYGYTF. In nucleotides, the CDR3 is TGTGCCAGCAGTTCGCACAGGCGCTATGGCTACACCTTC.

The chain combines TRBV11-3 with TRBJ2-6, with a tentative D call TRBD2 (6 bases). CDR1 SGHNT and CDR2 YENEEA come from the germline V gene. Between the trimmed V and J ends, which lost 4 bases and 3 bases, there was a span of 19 bases. The CDR3 runs to 18 residues. CDR3 residues: CASSSYGRSKRGANVLTF. The CDR3 DNA reads TGTGCCAGCAGCTCTTACGGGAGATCTAAGCGTGGGGCCAACGTCCTGACTTTC. The full variable domain, with the rest looked up from reference TRBV11-3 and TRBJ2-6, is EAGVVQSPRYKIIEKKQPVAFWCNPISGHNTLYWYLQNLGQGPELLIRYENEEAVDDSQLPKDRFSAERLKGVDSTLKIQPAELGDSAVYLCASSSYGRSKRGANVLTFGAGSRLTVL.

The sample holds many counts of this clonotype. V and J are TRBV14 and TRBJ2-2; TRBD2 matches 12 bases. The V segment lost 4 bases and the J segment 7 bases; nucleotides outside the gene matches: 10. This CDR3 has 17 residues. Germline V lookup: CDR1 SGHDN, CDR2 FVKESK. The CDR3 DNA reads TGTGCCAGCAGCCGACGGCTACTAGCGGGAGGCCACGGGGAGCTGTTTTTT. Residues: CASSRRLLAGGHGELFF.

This clonotype was picked up many times. The rearrangement uses TRBV27 and TRBJ2-3; the match to TRBD1 covers 11 bases. V was pared by 6 bases and J by 6 bases, with 17 bases of the junction left unmatched. Germline CDR1 MNHEY, CDR2 SMNVEV (reference sequence). This CDR3 contains 18 residues. DNA for the CDR3: TGTGCCAGCAGCCGACTCCGCTGGGACAGGGGGACTGGGGATACGCAGTATTTT. Translated, it gives CASSRLRWDRGTGDTQYF.

The CDR3 region is CASSQDASGSYNEQFF. The CDR3 DNA is TGTGCCAGCAGCCAAGACGCTAGCGGGAGCTACAATGAGCAGTTCTTC. The rearrangement joins TRBV14 to TRBJ2-1; TRBD2 matches 10 bases. In germline, CDR1 is SGHDN, CDR2 FVKESK. Trimming at V came to 0 bases and at J to 3 bases, leaving 2 bases not matched to a gene. The CDR3 is made up of 16 amino acids.

There are many counts of this clonotype. The V gene is TRBV27, the J gene TRBJ2-2, with TRBD2 identical over 10 bases. The CDR3 has 15 residues. The germline V gene has CDR1 MNHEY and CDR2 SMNVEV (reference sequence). V shed 5 bases and J 6 bases; nucleotides not matched to a gene: 6. CDR3 bases: TGTGCCAGCAGTACCCTAGCGGGAGTAGCCGGGGAGCTGTTTTTT. The encoded protein is CASSTLAGVAGELFF.